The 15 T cell receptor beta chains below come from one sample, sequenced in a study of PD-1 blockade in classical Hodgkin lymphoma. Data came from immunoSEQ multiplex PCR; TCRdb stores just in-frame clones and leaves some out. The sample lists fewer than 25,000 clones; 70% to 80% were seen once. Time point given: cycle 4 day 1 (C4D1), after more than 5 weeks of nivolumab. Autologous stem cell transplantation was followed by relapse in every patient, and brentuximab vedotin exposure varied. Sequenced material: peripheral blood mononuclear cells (PBMCs), taken before the fourth cycle of nivolumab. The source is a human donor with classical Hodgkin lymphoma.

The genes are TRBV2 and TRBJ2-7; a weak D match, TRBD2 (6 bases). V was pared by 0 bases and J by 4 bases, with 13 bases between. This CDR3 region has 15 residues. The germline V gene has CDR1 SNHLY and CDR2 FYNNEI. The CDR3 reads CASSEAWGGGYEQYV. CDR3 DNA: TGTGCCAGCAGTGAAGCCTGGGGTGGAGGGTACGAGCAGTACGTC.

The chain joins TRBV6-6 to TRBJ2-3; 12 bases are a match to TRBD2. Germline V CDR1 and CDR2: MNHNY, SVGAGI (reference sequence). The length of the CDR3 is 16 residues. After removal of 6 bases from V and 8 bases from J, the junction contained 12 bases not matched to a gene. The CDR3 bases are TGTGCCAGCAGCTCCGCGTCTAGCGGGGGGGCTAGTACGCAGTATTTT. This encodes CASSSASSGGASTQYF.

V is TRBV5-5 and J is TRBJ2-7; D gene uncertain. Germline CDR1 and CDR2: SGHKS and YYEKEE (reference sequence). V was cut by 0 bases and J by 1 base, with 5 bases left in between. CDR3 length: 13 residues. The CDR3 DNA sequence: TGTGCCAGCAGCTTGGACGTGTCCTACGAGCAGTACGTC. Translated: CASSLDVSYEQYV.

This chain connects TRBV5-1 to TRBJ1-6; 9 nucleotides match TRBD1. V lost 3 bases, J lost 6 bases, and 1 base stayed unmatched. Germline V CDR1 and CDR2: SGHRS, YFSETQ. The CDR3 runs 14 residues. CDR3 in DNA: TGCGCCAGCAGCTCGGGACAGGGTAATTCACCCCTCCACTTT. As protein: CASSSGQGNSPLHF.

This clone showed up just a few times. The chain is built from TRBV6-5 and TRBJ1-5, with a possible D match to TRBD1 (6 bases). The length of the CDR3 is 15 residues. The V end was cut by 2 bases, the J end by 5 bases, with 13 bases between. Germline CDR1 is MNHEY and CDR2 is SVGAGI. CDR3 DNA: TGTGCCAGCAGTTACACTACAGGGTCGGATCAGCCCCAGCATTTT. The encoded protein is CASSYTTGSDQPQHF.

V usage is TRBV5-4 and J usage is TRBJ1-1; tentative D call: TRBD1 (5 bases). The ends were cut back, 2 bases at V and 4 bases at J, with 9 bases in the middle. CDR1 is SGHNT and CDR2 is YYREEE in the germline V gene (reference sequence). There are 13 residues in the CDR3. The CDR3, as DNA: TGTGCCAGCAGCTTTCGGGGGAGCACTGAAGCTTTCTTT. Amino acid sequence: CASSFRGSTEAFF.

V usage is TRBV9 and J usage is TRBJ2-2; no definite D call. The CDR3 is made up of 13 amino acids. Per the germline V gene, CDR1 is SGDLS and CDR2 is YYNGEE. Trimming took off 4 bases at V and 5 bases at J, with 9 bases between the two ends. The CDR3 loop reads CASSPVVTGELFF. CDR3 bases: TGTGCCAGCAGCCCCGTAGTGACCGGGGAGCTGTTTTTT.

The chain combines TRBV2 with TRBJ2-5, with D uncertain. V was shortened by 2 bases and J by 7 bases, with 11 bases between the two germline ends. Germline CDR1 is SNHLY and CDR2 is FYNNEI. This CDR3 region has 13 residues. For the CDR3, the DNA is TGTGCCAGCAGTGAACCCTTCCGGGTGACCCAGTACTTC. It translates to CASSEPFRVTQYF.

The rearrangement uses TRBV28 and TRBJ2-5; unclear D gene. This CDR3 has 13 amino acids. From germline, CDR1 is MDHEN and CDR2 SYDVKM. Deletions cut 8 bases from V and 1 base from J, with 11 bases between. CDR3 in DNA: TGTGCCAGCGGGCCGGCTATCCAAGAGACCCAGTACTTC. It encodes CASGPAIQETQYF.

This clone was counted only a few times. This chain joins TRBV6-5 and TRBJ2-3; no clear D gene. V lost 0 bases and J lost 0, with 4 bases in between. This CDR3 has 14 residues. Germline assignment: CDR1 MNHEY and CDR2 SVGAGI. The CDR3: CASSYSGSTDTQYF. The CDR3 DNA is TGTGCCAGCAGTTACTCTGGAAGCACAGATACGCAGTATTTT.

This clone was counted at least ten times. The chain combines TRBV7-3 with TRBJ2-5; D unclear. The CDR3 covers 13 residues. Between the trimmed V and J ends, which lost 6 bases and 5 bases, there was a span of 13 bases. CDR1 SGHTA and CDR2 FQGTGA come from the germline V gene. Written as DNA, the CDR3 is TGTGCCAGCAGTCCGACTGGATTGGAGACCCAGTACTTC. Its translation is CASSPTGLETQYF.

The V gene is TRBV6-5, the J gene TRBJ2-3, with D possibly TRBD2 on 7 matching bases. V lost 6 bases, J lost 2 bases, and 12 bases lay in between. The CDR3 sequence is 14 residues long. Looked up from germline, CDR1 is MNHEY and CDR2 is SVGAGI. The CDR3 loop is CASSLGGATDTQYF. Here the CDR3 DNA reads TGTGCCAGCAGCTTAGGGGGGGCCACAGATACGCAGTATTTT.

V gene TRBV7-2 combines with J gene TRBJ1-6; D is perhaps TRBD1 (5 bases). Looked up from germline, CDR1 is SGHTA and CDR2 is FQGNSA. V was trimmed by 5 bases and J by 0 bases, leaving 14 bases between them. The CDR3 is 17 amino acids. CDR3 in DNA: TGTGCCAGCAGCCCCCGGGGCGAACGCTCCTATAATTCACCCCTCCACTTT. The encoded protein is CASSPRGERSYNSPLHF. Full variable domain (outside the CDR3, taken from reference TRBV7-2 and TRBJ1-6): GAGVSQSPSNKVTEKGKDVELRCDPISGHTALYWYRQSLGQGLEFLIYFQGNSAPDKSGLPSDRFSAERTGGSVSTLTIQRTQQEDSAVYLCASSPRGERSYNSPLHFGNGTRLTVT.

The chain joins TRBV28 to TRBJ2-3; a weak D match, TRBD1 (6 bases). This CDR3 is 11 amino acids long. Per the germline V gene, CDR1 is MDHEN and CDR2 is SYDVKM. Trimming took off 3 bases at V and 11 bases at J, with 9 bases between the two ends. The DNA for the CDR3 is TGTGCCAGCAGTTTTGACAGGAAGCAGTATTTT. Its protein is CASSFDRKQYF.

CDR3 sequence: CASSRQGAPGNTIYF. In nucleotides, the CDR3 is TGTGCCAGCAGCAGGCAGGGGGCGCCGGGAAACACCATATATTTT. The J gene is TRBJ1-3, the V gene TRBV6-5, with 8 bases aligning to TRBD1. The CDR3 has 15 amino acids. Germline loops: CDR1 MNHEY, CDR2 SVGAGI. V dropped 6 bases and J dropped 4; count of bases not matched to a gene: 8.